Shown below are 20 T cell receptor beta chains from a single sample sequenced in a study of neurological immune-mediated disorders. TCRdb independently ran MiXCR on the 5' RACE reads; one entry per CDR3 protein. The sample lists some 87,000 distinct CDR3 sequences, under 15% occurring once. Specified time point: longitudinal time-point 2. The sequenced material came from PBMCs. These receptors were collected from a female donor with HTLV-1-associated myelopathy (HAM/TSP).

This clonotype was picked up a small number of times. This rearrangement joins TRBV4-2 to TRBJ2-3; possibly TRBD2 for D (5 bases). CDR3 length: 14 residues. The V and J ends lost 0 bases and 3 bases respectively, with 7 bases between them. The germline V gene has CDR1 LGHNA and CDR2 YNFKEQ. The CDR3 loop reads CASSQDLATDTQYF. The CDR3 region has the DNA TGTGCCAGCAGCCAAGATCTAGCTACAGATACGCAGTATTTT.

Ten or more counts support this clonotype. The V gene is TRBV5-1, the J gene TRBJ1-6; no firm D call. CDR1 is SGHRS, CDR2 YFSETQ, per germline. The ends were cut back, 7 bases at V and 8 bases at J, with 13 bases in the middle. The CDR3 runs 13 residues. Here the CDR3 DNA reads TGCGCCAGCGGCGAACGGAGCGATTCACCCCTCCACTTT. Translated: CASGERSDSPLHF.

J is TRBJ2-3 and V is TRBV5-1, with D perhaps being TRBD1 or TRBD2 (6 bases each). Germline V gene data show CDR1 as SGHRS and CDR2 as YFSETQ. The germline V and J ends were trimmed by 3 bases and 4 bases, with 12 bases remaining between them. The CDR3 consists of 14 residues. The CDR3 coding sequence is TGCGCCAGCAGCTCGGGGGCTCTGGCAGATACGCAGTATTTT. Protein product: CASSSGALADTQYF.

At least ten counts were recorded for this clonotype. The chain combines TRBV6-5 with TRBJ2-7; 7 nucleotides align to TRBD1. With V trimmed by 6 bases and J by 3 bases, 11 bases remained unmatched. The CDR3 has 15 amino acids. Per germline, CDR1 MNHEY and CDR2 SVGAGI. CDR3 residues: CASRQGLGGYYEQYF. Written as DNA, the CDR3 is TGTGCCAGCAGACAGGGGCTCGGTGGGTACTACGAGCAGTACTTC.

Ten or more counts support this clonotype. The rearrangement links TRBV5-1 to TRBJ2-3, with no clear D. V lost 8 bases, J lost 2 bases, and 12 bases lay in between. CDR3 length: 13 residues. The germline V gene has CDR1 SGHRS and CDR2 YFSETQ. CDR3: CASGDGVTDTQYF. The CDR3 nucleotides are TGCGCCAGTGGGGATGGAGTCACAGATACGCAGTATTTT.

There are a few counts of this clonotype. This chain joins TRBV7-2 and TRBJ2-2; possibly TRBD2 for D (7 bases). V was pared by 3 bases and J by 8 bases, with 25 bases between. There are 18 residues in the CDR3. Germline V gene data show CDR1 as SGHTA and CDR2 as FQGNSA. In nucleotides, the CDR3 is TGTGCCAGCAGCTTCTTGATGACTAGCAGTTCAGGGGCTGGGGAGCTGTTTTTT. Its protein product is CASSFLMTSSSGAGELFF.

This clonotype was seen at least ten times. This chain links TRBV15 with TRBJ2-1; TRBD2 agrees at 12 bases. The CDR3 runs to 20 residues. The ends lost 2 bases at V and 5 bases at J; junction bases unmatched: 16. In germline, CDR1 is LNHNV, CDR2 YYDKDF (reference sequence). The CDR3 bases are TGTGCCACCAGCAGATCGCTAGCGGGGGGGCCCAACCCCAAAAACAATGAGCAGTTCTTC. Residues: CATSRSLAGGPNPKNNEQFF.

This clonotype was counted many times. The chain carries TRBV5-1 and TRBJ1-1, with D uncertain. V was cut by 2 bases and J by 0 bases, with 8 bases left in between. The germline V gene has CDR1 SGHRS and CDR2 YFSETQ. The CDR3 extends over 14 amino acids. In DNA, the CDR3 is TGCGCCAGCAGCTTAGGGCTAATGAACACTGAAGCTTTCTTT. Translated: CASSLGLMNTEAFF.

Ten or more counts support this clonotype. This chain connects TRBV10-1 to TRBJ1-1; maybe TRBD1 (5 bases). Germline CDR1 reads WNHNN; CDR2 reads SYGVQD (reference sequence). With 3 bases removed from V and 0 bases from J, the gap between germline ends came to 8 bases. The CDR3 totals 14 residues. CDR3: CASSETGLNTEAFF. CDR3 sequence (DNA): TGCGCCAGCAGTGAAACAGGATTGAACACTGAAGCTTTCTTT.

There are many counts of this clonotype. The rearrangement links TRBV6-5 to TRBJ1-2; D gene unclear. Trimming pared 5 bases from V and 4 bases from J, leaving 8 bases between. This CDR3 is built from 12 residues. The germline V gene encodes CDR1 MNHEY and CDR2 SVGAGI. The CDR3 region is CASSLDSYGYTF. The CDR3 coding sequence is TGTGCCAGCAGTCTTGACTCCTATGGCTACACCTTC.

In its sample, this clonotype was seen once. The V gene is TRBV4-1, the J gene TRBJ2-5, with 8 bases matching TRBD2. The CDR3 contains 17 residues. The V gene's germline CDR1 is MGHRA and CDR2 YSYEKL. V lost 4 bases to trimming and J lost 5 bases; unmatched junction nucleotides: 15. The CDR3 spells CASSLTYPGLVAETQYF. DNA of the CDR3: TGCGCCAGCAGCCTCACCTACCCGGGACTAGTAGCGGAGACCCAGTACTTC.

This clonotype occurred many times. The chain recombines TRBV2 with TRBJ1-5; 7 nucleotides match TRBD1. Germline CDR1 reads SNHLY; CDR2 reads FYNNEI. This CDR3 spans 16 amino acids. Trimming removed 3 bases from V and 2 bases from J; junction bases left unmatched: 7. In DNA form, the CDR3 reads TGTGCCAGCAGTGATCGATCAGGGGGTGGCAATCAGCCCCAGCATTTT. This sequence encodes CASSDRSGGGNQPQHF.

This clonotype showed up many times. The chain carries TRBV27 and TRBJ2-1; D may match TRBD1 or TRBD2 (7 bases each). The CDR3 length is 16 residues. Per the germline V gene, CDR1 is MNHEY and CDR2 is SMNVEV (reference sequence). Trimming removed 3 bases at V and 7 bases at J, with 19 bases between. In nucleotides, the CDR3 is TGTGCCAGCAGTTTCGCCTTGGGCAGGGGGGGGAATGAGCAGTTCTTC. This codes for CASSFALGRGGNEQFF.

This clonotype has just a few counts. CDR3 loop: CASSFGAAGKPQYF. DNA of the CDR3: TGTGCCAGCAGCTTCGGAGCGGCAGGGAAGCCCCAGTACTTC. The chain has TRBV5-6 and TRBJ2-5; tentatively, D is TRBD1 or TRBD2 (5 bases each). Germline values: CDR1 SGHDT, CDR2 YYEEEE. The V gene lost 2 bases and the J gene lost 9 bases, with 17 bases spanning the gap. This CDR3 is 14 amino acids long. Full variable domain (missing parts from reference TRBV5-6 and TRBJ2-5): DAGVTQSPTHLIKTRGQQVTLRCSPKSGHDTVSWYQQALGQGPQFIFQYYEEEERQRGNFPDRFSGHQFPNYSSELNVNALLLGDSALYLCASSFGAAGKPQYFGPGTRLLVL.

This clonotype was detected ten times or more. This chain uses TRBV10-3 with TRBJ2-7; possibly TRBD1 for D (6 bases). Germline V lookup: CDR1 ENHRY, CDR2 SYGVKD. V was trimmed by 4 bases and J by 4 bases, leaving 8 bases between them. The CDR3 totals 12 residues. DNA of the CDR3: TGTGCCATCAGTGTCCAGGGGTACGAGCAGTACTTC. It encodes CAISVQGYEQYF.

This clonotype was seen a handful of times. CDR3 DNA sequence: TGCGCCAGCAGCTTGGTAGCGGGGGGAAACAATGAGCAGTTCTTC. It specifies CASSLVAGGNNEQFF. This chain connects TRBV5-1 to TRBJ2-1; 10 bases agree with TRBD2. The V segment lost 0 bases and the J segment 5 bases; nucleotides outside the gene matches: 2. The CDR3 extends over 15 amino acids. Germline values: CDR1 SGHRS, CDR2 YFSETQ.

In its sample, this clonotype was seen many times. The V call is TRBV5-1, the J call TRBJ2-7, with no clear D. Germline lookup yields CDR1 SGHRS and CDR2 YFSETQ. The CDR3 is 11 amino acids. V was clipped by 1 base and J by 3 bases, with 2 bases between them. The CDR3 region has the DNA TGCGCCAGCAGCTTGAACTACGAGCAGTACTTC. Encoded protein: CASSLNYEQYF.

This clonotype occurred many times. The rearrangement uses TRBV5-1 and TRBJ1-4, with D perhaps TRBD1 (6 bases). This CDR3 is built from 14 residues. Deletions cut 2 bases from V and 7 bases from J, with 12 bases between. The V gene's germline CDR1 is SGHRS and CDR2 YFSETQ. Written as DNA, the CDR3 is TGCGCCAGCAGCTTAAAGGACAGTACTGAAAAACTGTTTTTT. It codes for CASSLKDSTEKLFF. The variable domain in full, completed from reference TRBV5-1 and TRBJ1-4, reads KAGVTQTPRYLIKTRGQQVTLSCSPISGHRSVSWYQQTPGQGLQFLFEYFSETQRNKGNFPGRFSGRQFSNSRSEMNVSTLELGDSALYLCASSLKDSTEKLFFGSGTQLSVL.

This clonotype was seen many times. The chain links TRBV6-5 to TRBJ2-7; 7 positions agree with TRBD1. V was pared by 2 bases and J by 6 bases, with 7 bases of the junction left unmatched. This CDR3 is 14 amino acids long. CDR1 and CDR2 (germline): MNHEY, SVGAGI. CDR3 loop: CASSYTGQFSEQYF. In DNA, the CDR3 is TGTGCCAGCAGTTACACGGGACAGTTCTCCGAGCAGTACTTC.

This clonotype was seen many times. V usage is TRBV28 and J usage is TRBJ1-6; a possible D gene is TRBD1 (5 bases). With 3 bases removed from V and 6 bases from J, the gap between germline ends came to 15 bases. Germline V gene lookup returns CDR1 MDHEN and CDR2 SYDVKM. This CDR3 spans 16 amino acids. In DNA form, the CDR3 reads TGTGCCAGCAGTTTGGCCTCTCGGACATTTAATTCACCCCTCCACTTT. This codes for CASSLASRTFNSPLHF.